The 27 T cell receptor beta chains listed next were all sequenced from one sample in a study of blood T cells in healthy people across ages. The second PCR ran about 7 to 12 cycles with a sample-barcoded 5' primer and J-beta primers. MiXCR, applied by TCRdb to the 5' RACE reads, yields one record per CDR3 protein. The sample contains about 800,000 distinct CDR3 sequences, around 25% of which appear only once. This sample also appeared in a second study, on T cells of mothers and their children.

The sample taken for sequencing was blood. The receptors shown here come from a boy younger than 18 in good health.

The rearrangement links TRBV12-3 or TRBV12-4 to TRBJ2-7, with a weak D call TRBD2 (5 bases). The CDR3 totals 14 residues. V gave up 3 bases and J gave up 3 bases, with 12 bases separating them. This CDR3 reads CASSFRAGNYEQYF. The CDR3 DNA is TGTGCCAGCAGTTTTAGGGCGGGCAACTACGAGCAGTACTTC.

J is TRBJ2-5 and V is TRBV27, with 7 bases identical to TRBD2. Judging by the DNA end, TRBJ2-1 fits better; the J call may be wrong. This CDR3 has 13 residues. Germline V gives CDR1 MNHEY, CDR2 SMNVEV (reference sequence). The CDR3 coding sequence is TGTGCCAGCAGTTTCGATAGCGGGAATGAGCAGTTCTTC. Its protein product is CASSFDSGNEQFF.

A note on this clonotype: A much more abundant neighbour one base away suggests this may be a read error. The CDR3: CASSLDPGINEQFF. CDR3 bases: TGTGCCAGCAGCCTTGACCCGGGGATCAATGAGCAGTTCTTC. This chain joins TRBV7-3 and TRBJ2-1; possible D gene TRBD2, 5 bases. CDR1 and CDR2 from the germline V gene are SGHTA and FQGTGA. The CDR3 has 14 residues. V dropped 5 bases and J dropped 6 bases, with 14 bases sitting between them.

V usage is TRBV20-1 and J usage is TRBJ2-3; D unresolved. V lost 0 bases, J lost 0 bases, and 7 bases lay in between. In germline, CDR1 is DFQATT, CDR2 SNEGSKA (reference sequence). The CDR3 runs to 14 residues. The CDR3 nucleotides are TGCAGTGCTAGAGATCCCCGGAGCACAGATACGCAGTATTTT. The encoded protein is CSARDPRSTDTQYF.

This clonotype was counted between two and nine times. The chain links TRBV29-1 to TRBJ2-5, with D perhaps matching TRBD2 (5 bases). This CDR3 has 12 amino acids. V shed 4 bases and J shed 5 bases, with 11 bases lying between them. CDR1 is SQVTM and CDR2 is ANQGSEA in the germline V gene. CDR3 sequence: CSVGGFRETQYF. CDR3 nucleotides: TGCAGCGTTGGAGGGTTTAGGGAGACCCAGTACTTC.

This clonotype has a handful of counts. The chain recombines TRBV5-4 with TRBJ2-5; TRBD1 matches 8 bases. TRBJ2-1 explains the end of the DNA better; the J call may be wrong. The CDR3 is 16 amino acids. Germline values: CDR1 SGHNT, CDR2 YYREEE (reference sequence). CDR3 amino acids: CASSLDRAGGRNEQFF. The CDR3 nucleotides read TGTGCCAGCAGCTTGGACCGGGCAGGGGGCAGGAATGAGCAGTTCTTC.

V gene TRBV27 combines with J gene TRBJ2-3, with 10 bases matching TRBD2. The CDR3 is 16 amino acids. The germline gives CDR1 MNHEY, CDR2 SMNVEV (reference sequence). Trimming removed 8 bases from V and 2 bases from J; junction bases left unmatched: 10. This CDR3 reads CASGGSGGAVTDTQYF. DNA for the CDR3: TGTGCCAGCGGGGGCAGCGGGGGGGCCGTCACAGATACGCAGTATTTT.

There are a few counts of this clonotype. This chain uses TRBV20-1 with TRBJ2-7; no definite D call. The CDR3 is 11 residues long. CDR1 DFQATT and CDR2 SNEGSKA come from the germline V gene (reference sequence). The V end was cut by 6 bases, the J end by 2 bases, with 8 bases between. The CDR3 spells CSARMTYEQYF. The CDR3 coding sequence is TGCAGTGCGCGCATGACCTACGAGCAGTACTTC.

This clonotype was picked up a small number of times. The chain carries TRBV18 and TRBJ2-3, with D tentatively TRBD1 (6 bases). Trimming left V 1 base short and J 5 bases short, with 10 bases between. Germline loops: CDR1 KGHSH, CDR2 LQKENI. The CDR3 has 14 amino acids. CDR3 coding DNA: TGTGCCAGCTCACCACATACAGGGATAGATACGCAGTATTTT. Residues: CASSPHTGIDTQYF.

The chain carries TRBV6-6 and TRBJ1-1; D uncertain. The CDR3 consists of 14 residues. Trimming took off 2 bases at V and 6 bases at J, with 13 bases between the two ends. Germline assignment: CDR1 MNHNY and CDR2 SVGAGI (reference sequence). Written as DNA, the CDR3 is TGTGCCAGCAGTTACGGTAACGGCCCCGCTGAAGCTTTCTTT. Translated, it gives CASSYGNGPAEAFF.

This clonotype has just a few counts. The chain combines TRBV13 with TRBJ2-7, with TRBD1 identical over 9 bases. V was pared by 5 bases and J by 6 bases, with 11 bases of the junction left unmatched. Germline V lookup: CDR1 PRHDT, CDR2 FYEKMQ (reference sequence). This CDR3 comprises 15 residues. DNA for the CDR3: TGTGCCAGCAGCCATTCCGGGACAGGGAGCGCCGAGCAGTACTTC. It codes for CASSHSGTGSAEQYF.

CDR3 DNA: TGTGCCAGCAGCCACAGGGACAGAGCCACAGATACGCAGTATTTT. It is translated as CASSHRDRATDTQYF. The chain recombines TRBV3-1 with TRBJ2-3, with 7 bases lining up with TRBD1. Germline V lookup: CDR1 LGHDT, CDR2 YNNKEL (reference sequence). The V segment lost 3 bases and the J segment 2 bases; nucleotides outside the gene matches: 5. The CDR3 is 15 residues long.

This clonotype was recorded many times. J is TRBJ2-7 and V is TRBV29-1, with a tentative D call TRBD2 (6 bases). The CDR3 extends over 13 amino acids. The V end lost 0 bases, the J end lost 2 bases, and 8 bases lay between the germline ends. Germline CDR1 and CDR2: SQVTM and ANQGSEA. The CDR3 here is CSVEDRGTYEQYF. In DNA form, the CDR3 reads TGCAGCGTTGAAGATCGGGGGACCTACGAGCAGTACTTC.

This clonotype was counted a few times. The chain is built from TRBV5-5 and TRBJ1-4; 7 bases are shared with TRBD1. Germline V gives CDR1 SGHKS, CDR2 YYEKEE (reference sequence). The CDR3 spans 15 residues. With 4 bases clipped from V and 5 bases from J, the junction kept 8 bases outside the gene matches. CDR3 residues: CASSTGTVSNEKLFF. CDR3 coding DNA: TGTGCCAGCAGCACTGGGACAGTCTCAAATGAAAAACTGTTTTTT.

This clonotype was seen only a few times. The CDR3 sequence: CASSSMTADTQYF. The CDR3 region has the DNA TGTGCCAGCAGCTCGATGACCGCAGATACGCAGTATTTT. V gene TRBV7-9 combines with J gene TRBJ2-3, with unresolved D. This CDR3 contains 13 residues. The ends were cut back, 4 bases at V and 4 bases at J, with 9 bases in the middle. The germline V gene has CDR1 SEHNR and CDR2 FQNEAQ (reference sequence).

The genes are TRBV12-3 or TRBV12-4 and TRBJ2-3; 8 bases are shared with TRBD1. V trimming: 6 bases; J trimming: 1 base; junction bases outside the gene matches: 9. This CDR3 has 16 residues. In DNA, the CDR3 is TGTGCCAGCAGCCCTCTGAGACAGGGGCGCACAGATACGCAGTATTTT. Protein product: CASSPLRQGRTDTQYF.

This clonotype was detected a few times. V usage is TRBV7-8 and J usage is TRBJ1-4, with TRBD1 as a possible D gene (6 bases). Germline loops: CDR1 SGHVS, CDR2 FQNEAQ. V gave up 1 base and J gave up 12 bases, with 18 bases separating them. The CDR3 totals 15 residues. The CDR3 nucleotides read TGTGCCAGCAGCTTAGATACAGGGCGACGGGAAGAACTGTTTTTT. Its protein is CASSLDTGRREELFF.

This clonotype was seen only a few times. The chain employs TRBV12-3 or TRBV12-4 and TRBJ2-5; D call uncertain. Trimming cost V 7 bases and J 4 bases, with 7 bases left between them. The CDR3 is made up of 11 amino acids. CDR3 in DNA: TGTGCCAGCAAGGGTCGAGAGACCCAGTACTTC. Protein product: CASKGRETQYF.

This clonotype was seen a handful of times. The genes are TRBV7-2 and TRBJ2-3, with 8 nucleotides matching TRBD2. The CDR3 is 16 residues long. From germline, CDR1 is SGHTA and CDR2 FQGNSA. With V trimmed by 4 bases and J by 1 base, 7 bases remained unmatched. The chain's CDR3 is CASSSPAGEGTDTQYF. The CDR3, as DNA: TGTGCCAGCAGCTCACCAGCGGGAGAGGGCACAGATACGCAGTATTTT.

Note on this clonotype: The junction does not match germline at one end; this may be a read error. V usage is TRBV7-2 and J usage is TRBJ2-5; D is undetermined. The J call is doubtful: the DNA matches TRBJ2-1 better. Germline V lookup: CDR1 SGHTA, CDR2 FQGNSA. There are 13 residues in the CDR3. CDR3 nucleotide sequence: TGTGCCATCAGCTCCCCCTCACTAACCTGGCAGTTCTTC. This sequence encodes CAISSPSLTWQFF.

This clonotype has just a few counts. The gene calls are TRBV3-1 and TRBJ1-4; the D is unclear. The CDR3 consists of 13 residues. Germline CDR1 is LGHDT and CDR2 is YNNKEL (reference sequence). V lost 8 bases, J lost 7 bases, and 14 bases lay in between. The CDR3 DNA reads as TGTGCCAGCCGAGATCCCTTCGGTGAAAAACTGTTTTTT. Translated, it gives CASRDPFGEKLFF. Full variable domain (rest looked up from reference TRBV3-1 and TRBJ1-4): DTAVSQTPKYLVTQMGNDKSIKCEQNLGHDTMYWYKQDSKKFLKIMFSYNNKELIINETVPNRFSPKSPDKAHLNLHINSLELGDSAVYFCASRDPFGEKLFFGSGTQLSVL.

In this sample, this clonotype turned up a few times. The rearrangement uses TRBV20-1 and TRBJ2-2; 8 positions match TRBD1. The CDR3 length is 16 residues. J gave up 0 bases and V 5 bases, and 8 bases lay outside the gene matches. Germline V gene sequence: CDR1 DFQATT, CDR2 SNEGSKA (reference sequence). Here the CDR3 DNA reads TGCAGTGCTGAGGGCCTACAGGGGGCGAACACCGGGGAGCTGTTTTTT. The encoded protein is CSAEGLQGANTGELFF.

The rearrangement links TRBV7-2 to TRBJ2-5, with D perhaps TRBD2 (7 bases). Germline CDR1 is SGHTA and CDR2 is FQGNSA. Trimming pared 6 bases from V and 4 bases from J, leaving 15 bases between. The CDR3 has 14 residues. The CDR3 loop reads CASRRTGGPETQYF. As DNA, the CDR3 is TGTGCCAGCAGACGTACGGGGGGCCCAGAGACCCAGTACTTC.

The rearrangement joins TRBV27 to TRBJ2-7, with a weak D call TRBD2 (5 bases). Germline CDR1 is MNHEY and CDR2 is SMNVEV (reference sequence). The V and J ends lost 2 bases and 5 bases respectively, with 13 bases between them. There are 14 residues in the CDR3. The CDR3 DNA follows: TGTGCCAGCAGTTTAAGGACGTTCGGGGACGAGCAGTACTTC. Protein: CASSLRTFGDEQYF.

This clonotype appeared a few times. The V and J genes are TRBV28 and TRBJ1-2; D possibly corresponds to TRBD1 (5 bases). CDR1 and CDR2 from the germline V gene are MDHEN and SYDVKM. There are 15 residues in the CDR3. Deletions cut 6 bases from V and 5 bases from J, with 19 bases between. CDR3 residues: CASSPAGTAIYGYTF. As DNA, the CDR3 is TGTGCCAGCAGCCCGGCCGGGACGGCCATATATGGCTACACCTTC.

This clonotype was observed a handful of times. The chain uses TRBV24-1 and TRBJ2-5, with a possible D match to TRBD2 (6 bases). The CDR3 covers 14 residues. Per germline, CDR1 KGHDR and CDR2 SFDVKD. V lost 4 bases to trimming and J lost 5 bases, with 13 bases between them. The CDR3 DNA reads TGTGCCACCAGTGAAACGGGAGAGTGGGAGACCCAGTACTTC. Translation gives CATSETGEWETQYF.

This clonotype was detected only a few times. The CDR3 spells CAISASAPGNSPLHF. The CDR3 DNA sequence: TGTGCCATCAGTGCTTCCGCGCCGGGTAATTCACCCCTCCACTTT. The J gene is TRBJ1-6, the V gene TRBV10-3, with D hard to call. Deletions cut 4 bases from V and 6 bases from J, with 13 bases between. This CDR3 is built from 15 residues. Germline V gene lookup returns CDR1 ENHRY and CDR2 SYGVKD.